These T cell receptor beta chains were read from a single sample in a study of T cells in Graves' hyperthyroidism and ophthalmopathy. TCRdb reprocessed the multiplex PCR reads via MiXCR and lists one record per CDR3 protein. The repertoire has under 550,000 distinct CDR3 sequences, approximately 15% of them found once; the top ten carry more than 4.5%. Sequencing was carried out using blood. These receptor sequences come from a woman younger than 35 with Graves' hyperthyroidism. Each CDR3 is given with its conserved first and last residue. A D gene is named only where the DNA matches it firmly. A clone size is listed for some rows: how often the clone was seen (once, few, many), or a class if it is expanded.

>TRBV20-1|many|TRBJ1-1|TRBD1
CSARDHGQGTLNTEAFF
TGCAGTGCTAGAGATCATGGACAGGGGACGTTGAACACTGAAGCTTTCTTT
>TRBV15|.|TRBJ1-2|.
CATSRVRRDYGYTF
TGTGCCACCAGCAGAGTTCGGCGGGACTATGGCTACACCTTC
>TRBV18|many|TRBJ1-2|.
CASSPPSAVDYGYTF
TGTGCCAGCTCACCACCCTCCGCGGTCGACTATGGCTACACCTTC
>TRBV7-6|many|TRBJ2-1|.
CASSDRQMPYNEQFF
TGTGCCAGCAGCGATCGACAGATGCCCTACAATGAGCAGTTCTTC
>TRBV10-3|many|TRBJ1-6|.
CAISDFQSSYNSPLHF
TGTGCCATCAGTGATTTTCAGAGCTCCTATAATTCACCCCTCCACTTT
>TRBV4-2|many|TRBJ2-3|.
CASSQAGERADTQYF
TGTGCCAGCAGCCAAGCGGGAGAGAGGGCAGATACGCAGTATTTT
>TRBV19|few|TRBJ2-1|TRBD2
CASSLTSGRVGEQFF
TGTGCCAGTAGCCTAACGAGCGGGAGGGTGGGTGAGCAGTTCTTC
>TRBV7-9|few|TRBJ1-1|.
CASSLAQRQSEAFF
TGTGCCAGCAGCTTAGCCCAAAGACAGTCTGAAGCTTTCTTT
>TRBV28|many|TRBJ1-1|.
CASKETRVGGTEAFF
TGTGCCAGCAAGGAAACAAGGGTGGGTGGGACTGAAGCTTTCTTT
>TRBV20-1|.|TRBJ2-2|.
CSASGASTGELFF
TGCAGTGCTAGTGGGGCTAGCACCGGGGAGCTGTTTTTT
>TRBV7-9|many|TRBJ1-1|TRBD1
CASSLRQGEKVYGPNEAFF
TGTGCCAGCAGCTTGAGACAGGGAGAGAAAGTATACGGGCCGAATGAAGCTTTCTTT
>TRBV11-2|many|TRBJ2-1|.
CASSLDDRGQQFF
TGTGCCAGCAGCTTAGATGACCGGGGCCAACAGTTCTTC
>TRBV10-2|.|TRBJ2-7|.
CASSVGSYEQYF
TGCGCCAGCAGTGTTGGCAGCTACGAGCAGTACTTC
>TRBV11-1|many|TRBJ2-2|TRBD1
CASTGQGGTGELFF
TGTGCCAGCACAGGACAGGGTGGCACCGGGGAGCTGTTTTTT
>TRBV27|many|TRBJ2-1|TRBD2
CANYLKCLAGGCNNEQFF
TGTGCCAACTACTTAAAATGTCTAGCGGGAGGGTGTAACAATGAGCAGTTCTTC
>TRBV5-8|many|TRBJ2-1|.
CASSWGPLGYNEQFF
TGTGCCAGCAGCTGGGGCCCCCTCGGCTACAATGAGCAGTTCTTC
>TRBV5-8|few|TRBJ2-7|TRBD2
CASSLRTGTRGKQYF
TGTGCCAGCAGCTTGCGAACCGGGACTAGGGGGAAGCAGTACTTC
>TRBV5-1|many|TRBJ2-1|TRBD2
CASSPGTSGFNEQFF
TGCGCCAGCAGCCCCGGGACTAGCGGCTTCAATGAGCAGTTCTTC
>TRBV7-2|many|TRBJ1-2|.
CASSLASYGYTF
TGTGCCAGCAGCTTAGCGAGTTATGGCTACACCTTC
>TRBV7-9|few|TRBJ2-7|.
CASSEREPNYEQYF
TGTGCCAGCAGCGAACGGGAGCCGAACTACGAGCAGTACTTC
>TRBV30|few|TRBJ2-1|.
CAWSVLGRDFDQQFF
TGTGCCTGGAGTGTACTCGGGCGGGACTTCGATCAGCAGTTCTTC
>TRBV11-2|many|TRBJ1-5|.
CASSQTGFQPQHF
TGTGCCAGCAGCCAAACAGGGTTTCAGCCCCAGCATTTT
>TRBV9|.|TRBJ2-5|TRBD2
CASSGGGGGGETQYF
TGTGCCAGCAGCGGCGGGGGGGGCGGCGGAGAGACCCAGTACTTC
>TRBV6-2/TRBV6-3|many|TRBJ1-2|TRBD1
CASSYSGQHHYGYTF
TGTGCCAGCAGTTACTCGGGACAGCATCACTATGGCTACACCTTC
>TRBV6-5|.|TRBJ1-5|.
CASSYPDRVVNQPQHF
TGTGCCAGCAGTTACCCGGATAGGGTTGTCAATCAGCCCCAGCATTTT
>TRBV7-9|many|TRBJ2-4|.
CASSVVGRLENIQYF
TGTGCCAGCAGCGTAGTGGGGAGGCTAGAAAACATTCAGTACTTC
>TRBV18|many|TRBJ2-1|TRBD2
CASSQSGVSYNEQFF
TGTGCCAGCTCACAGAGCGGGGTCTCCTACAATGAGCAGTTCTTC
>TRBV3-1|.|TRBJ2-1|TRBD2
CASSLGLAGGVNEQFF
TGTGCCAGCAGCCTTGGACTAGCGGGAGGGGTCAATGAGCAGTTCTTC
>TRBV28|many|TRBJ1-1|.
CASSIQAVNTEAFF
TGTGCCAGCAGTATCCAAGCCGTAAACACTGAAGCTTTCTTT
>TRBV30|many|TRBJ2-7|.
CAWSDRTGRAEQYF
TGTGCCTGGAGTGACCGGACAGGGAGGGCCGAGCAGTACTTC
>TRBV6-1|.|TRBJ2-1|.
CASRPHSSSYNEQFF
TGTGCCAGCAGACCCCACTCCAGCTCCTACAATGAGCAGTTCTTC
>TRBV7-8|many|TRBJ2-1|.
CASSFRPHNEQFF
TGTGCCAGCAGCTTTCGCCCCCACAATGAGCAGTTCTTC
>TRBV5-1|few|TRBJ1-1|TRBD1
CASSLGGGLGTEAFF
TGCGCCAGCAGCTTGGGAGGGGGCCTGGGGACTGAAGCTTTCTTT
>TRBV30|.|TRBJ2-3|TRBD2
CAWSKGLAGPSTDTQYF
TGTGCCTGGAGCAAGGGACTAGCGGGACCAAGCACAGATACGCAGTATTTT
>TRBV6-9|.|TRBJ2-3|.
CASSYGGDTDTQYF
TGTGCCAGCAGTTACGGCGGGGACACAGATACGCAGTATTTT
>TRBV6-4|.|TRBJ2-1|TRBD2
CASSYLAGVNYNEQFF
TGTGCCAGCAGTTACCTAGCGGGAGTTAATTACAATGAGCAGTTCTTC
>TRBV18|many|TRBJ2-1|.
CASSPGYSYNEQFF
TGTGCCAGCTCACCAGGCTACTCCTACAATGAGCAGTTCTTC
>TRBV20-1|few|TRBJ1-6|.
CSARGRVDSPLHF
TGCAGTGCTAGAGGAAGGGTCGACTCACCCCTCCACTTT
>TRBV19|few|TRBJ1-5|.
CASSPTLTGTLNQPQHF
TGTGCCAGTAGTCCAACCTTGACAGGTACCTTGAATCAGCCCCAGCATTTT
>TRBV19|.|TRBJ2-2|TRBD1
CASSSPRTGSRELFF
TGTGCCAGTAGTTCGCCTAGGACAGGGAGCAGGGAGCTGTTTTTT
>TRBV27|.|TRBJ2-2|TRBD1
CASSLEGTGGNGELFF
TGTGCCAGCAGTTTAGAGGGGACAGGGGGGAACGGGGAGCTGTTTTTT
>TRBV28|.|TRBJ2-3|TRBD2
CASSFSSGTVDTQYF
TGTGCCAGCAGTTTTTCAAGCGGGACTGTAGATACGCAGTATTTT
>TRBV7-9|many|TRBJ1-1|.
CASSHAPVRNTEAFF
TGTGCCAGCAGCCACGCCCCAGTACGAAACACTGAAGCTTTCTTT
>TRBV11-3|many|TRBJ2-5|.
CASSQGEPQETQYF
TGTGCCAGCAGCCAAGGGGAGCCCCAAGAGACCCAGTACTTC
>TRBV6-1|.|TRBJ2-1|TRBD2
CASSPRGSGGYNEQFF
TGTGCCAGCAGCCCGCGGGGTAGCGGGGGCTACAATGAGCAGTTCTTC
>TRBV29-1|many|TRBJ2-3|.
CSFAAAITDTQYF
TGCAGCTTTGCGGCAGCCATCACAGATACGCAGTATTTT
>TRBV29-1|many|TRBJ1-1|.
CSVEFVSGEEAFF
TGCAGCGTTGAATTTGTTTCAGGGGAGGAAGCTTTCTTT
>TRBV7-3|many|TRBJ2-1|TRBD2
CASSALAGVYYNEQFF
TGTGCCAGCAGCGCGCTAGCGGGAGTTTATTACAATGAGCAGTTCTTC
>TRBV28|many|TRBJ2-5|TRBD1
CASSSGQGETQYF
TGTGCCAGCAGTTCTGGACAGGGGGAGACCCAGTACTTC
>TRBV7-3|.|TRBJ2-1|TRBD2
CASSLTLAGIYEQFF
TGTGCCAGCAGCTTAACCCTAGCGGGAATCTATGAGCAGTTCTTC
>TRBV28|many|TRBJ1-6|.
CASRAPATSPLHF
TGTGCCAGCAGGGCCCCGGCTACCTCACCCCTCCACTTT
>TRBV15|many|TRBJ1-3|.
CATSRERGAGNTIYF
TGTGCCACCAGCAGAGAGCGGGGGGCTGGAAACACCATATATTTT
>TRBV29-1|.|TRBJ1-1|.
CSVLPGAVF
TGCAGCGTCCTCCCCGGAGCAGTCTTT
>TRBV12-3/TRBV12-4|.|TRBJ1-1|TRBD1
CASSFLGQGTEAFF
TGTGCCAGCAGTTTCTTGGGACAGGGGACTGAAGCTTTCTTT
>TRBV5-5|few|TRBJ2-7|.
CASSPPQGTYEQYF
TGTGCCAGCAGCCCCCCCCAGGGAACCTACGAGCAGTACTTC